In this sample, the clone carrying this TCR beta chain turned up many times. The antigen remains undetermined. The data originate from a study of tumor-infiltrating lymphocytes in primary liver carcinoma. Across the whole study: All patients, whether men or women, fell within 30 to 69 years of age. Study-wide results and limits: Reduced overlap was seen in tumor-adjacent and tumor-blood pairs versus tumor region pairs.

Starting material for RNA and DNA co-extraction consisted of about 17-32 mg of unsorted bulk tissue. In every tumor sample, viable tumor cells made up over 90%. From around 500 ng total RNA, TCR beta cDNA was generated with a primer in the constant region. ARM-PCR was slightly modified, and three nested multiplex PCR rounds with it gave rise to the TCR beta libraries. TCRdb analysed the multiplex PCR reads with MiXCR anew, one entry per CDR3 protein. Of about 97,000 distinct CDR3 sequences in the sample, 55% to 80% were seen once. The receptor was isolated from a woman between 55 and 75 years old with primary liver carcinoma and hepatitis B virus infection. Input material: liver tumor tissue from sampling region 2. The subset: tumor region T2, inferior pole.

The CDR3 DNA is TGTGCCAGCAGCTTAATCGACGGGACATCGAGCTCCTACGAGCAGTACTTC. Translating gives CASSLIDGTSSSYEQYF. The chain is built from TRBV7-9 and TRBJ2-7; possibly TRBD1 for D (6 bases). This CDR3 contains 17 residues. Germline loops: CDR1 SEHNR, CDR2 FQNEAQ (reference sequence). The ends were cut back, 2 bases at V and 0 bases at J, with 17 bases in the middle.